This T cell receptor beta chain was documented in a study of control samples from healthy donors and cancer patients. Profiled with immunoSEQ multiplex PCR; TCRdb holds only in-frame clones, not every one. The table has 390,000 or so clones, over 75% seen once. The V gene lost 0 bases and the J gene lost 2 bases, with 18 bases spanning the gap. There are 18 residues in the CDR3. The V gene's germline CDR1 is SGHRS and CDR2 YFSETQ. Sequencing used PBMCs. The TCR originated in a man aged 40-55 years with head and neck cancer. The chain recombines TRBV5-1 with TRBJ1-3; D is unresolved. In DNA form, the CDR3 reads TGCGCCAGCAGCTTGGGTTGGGCGGAACAATTACCTGGAAACACCATATATTTT. This codes for CASSLGWAEQLPGNTIYF. Drawing the rest from reference TRBV5-1 and TRBJ1-3, the complete variable domain is KAGVTQTPRYLIKTRGQQVTLSCSPISGHRSVSWYQQTPGQGLQFLFEYFSETQRNKGNFPGRFSGRQFSNSRSEMNVSTLELGDSALYLCASSLGWAEQLPGNTIYFGEGSWLTVV.